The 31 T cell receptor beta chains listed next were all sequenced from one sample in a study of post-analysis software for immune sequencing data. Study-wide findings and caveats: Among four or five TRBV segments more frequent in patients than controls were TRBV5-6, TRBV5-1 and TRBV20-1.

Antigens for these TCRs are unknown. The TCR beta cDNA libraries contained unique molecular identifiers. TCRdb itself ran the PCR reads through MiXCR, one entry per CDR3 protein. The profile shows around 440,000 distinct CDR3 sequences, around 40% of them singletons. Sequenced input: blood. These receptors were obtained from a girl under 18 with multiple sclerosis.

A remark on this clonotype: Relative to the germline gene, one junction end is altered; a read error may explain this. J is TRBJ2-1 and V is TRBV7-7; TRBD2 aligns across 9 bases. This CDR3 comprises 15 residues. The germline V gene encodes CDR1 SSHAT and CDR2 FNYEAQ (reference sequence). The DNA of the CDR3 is TGTGCTAGCAGCTTTCAGCGGGAGGCTGACAATGAGCAGTTCTTC. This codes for CASSFQREADNEQFF.

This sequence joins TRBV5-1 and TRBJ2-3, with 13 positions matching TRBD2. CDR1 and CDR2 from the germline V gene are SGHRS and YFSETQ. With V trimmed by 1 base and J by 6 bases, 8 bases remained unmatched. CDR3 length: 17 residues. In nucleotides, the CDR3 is TGCGCCAGCAGCTTGCCACTAGCGGGAGGGTCCACGGATACGCAGTATTTT. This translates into CASSLPLAGGSTDTQYF.

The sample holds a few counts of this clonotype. This CDR3 is CASSQDKQGFRGYTF. The CDR3 region has the DNA TGTGCCAGCAGCCAAGATAAACAGGGGTTTCGTGGCTACACCTTC. The chain recombines TRBV3-1 with TRBJ1-2, with 7 bases that match TRBD1. The germline V gene encodes CDR1 LGHDT and CDR2 YNNKEL (reference sequence). The V and J ends lost 0 bases and 7 bases, in that order; junction bases with no gene match: 8. CDR3 length: 15 amino acids.

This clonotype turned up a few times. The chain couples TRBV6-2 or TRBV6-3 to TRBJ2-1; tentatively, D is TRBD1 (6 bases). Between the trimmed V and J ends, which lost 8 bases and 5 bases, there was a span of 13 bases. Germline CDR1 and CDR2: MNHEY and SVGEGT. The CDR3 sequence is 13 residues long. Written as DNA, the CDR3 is TGTGCCAGCCTAAGGACAGTTAACAATGAGCAGTTCTTC. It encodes CASLRTVNNEQFF.

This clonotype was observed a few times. DNA for the CDR3: TGTGCCAGCGATCCCCAGGGGGGGAATCAGCCCCAGCATTTT. This codes for CASDPQGGNQPQHF. This chain links TRBV10-3 with TRBJ1-5, with TRBD1 identical over 7 bases. This CDR3 has 14 residues. The germline gives CDR1 ENHRY, CDR2 SYGVKD. The J segment lost 4 bases and the V segment lost 10 bases, leaving 10 bases of the junction unmatched.

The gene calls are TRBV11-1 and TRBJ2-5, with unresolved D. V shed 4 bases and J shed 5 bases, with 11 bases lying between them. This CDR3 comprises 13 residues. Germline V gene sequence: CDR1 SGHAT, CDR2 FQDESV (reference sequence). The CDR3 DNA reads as TGTGCCAGCAGCTCCTTCGGTGGTGAGACCCAGTACTTC. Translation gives CASSSFGGETQYF.

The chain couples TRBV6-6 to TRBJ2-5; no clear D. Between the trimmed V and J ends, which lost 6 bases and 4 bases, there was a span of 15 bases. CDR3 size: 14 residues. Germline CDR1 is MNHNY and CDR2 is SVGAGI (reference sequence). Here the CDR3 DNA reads TGTGCCAGCAGGTATCCCGACCTGTCAGAGACCCAGTACTTC. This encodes CASRYPDLSETQYF.

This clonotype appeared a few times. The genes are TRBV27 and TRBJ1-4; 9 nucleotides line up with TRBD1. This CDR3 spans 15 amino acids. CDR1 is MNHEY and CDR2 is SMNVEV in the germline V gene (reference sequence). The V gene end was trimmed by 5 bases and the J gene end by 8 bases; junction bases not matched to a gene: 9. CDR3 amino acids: CASSARTGVQEKLFF. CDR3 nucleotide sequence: TGTGCCAGCAGTGCCCGGACAGGGGTCCAAGAAAAACTGTTTTTT.

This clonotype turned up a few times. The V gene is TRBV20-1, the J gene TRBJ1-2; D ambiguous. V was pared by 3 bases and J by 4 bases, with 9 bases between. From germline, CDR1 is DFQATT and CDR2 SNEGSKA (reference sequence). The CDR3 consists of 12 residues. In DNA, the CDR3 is TGCAGTGCTAGCGGTACAGTCTATGGCTACACCTTC. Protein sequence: CSASGTVYGYTF.

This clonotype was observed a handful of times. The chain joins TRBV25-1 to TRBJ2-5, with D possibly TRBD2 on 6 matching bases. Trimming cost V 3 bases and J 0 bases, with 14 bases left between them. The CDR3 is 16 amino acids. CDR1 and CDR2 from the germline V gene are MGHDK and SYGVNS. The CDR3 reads CASSDPVAEYQETQYF. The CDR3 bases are TGTGCCAGCAGTGATCCGGTAGCGGAGTACCAAGAGACCCAGTACTTC. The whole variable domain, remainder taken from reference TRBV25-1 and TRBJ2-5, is EADIYQTPRYLVIGTGKKITLECSQTMGHDKMYWYQQDPGMELHLIHYSYGVNSTEKGDLSSESTVSRIRTEHFPLTLESARPSHTSQYLCASSDPVAEYQETQYFGPGTRLLVL.

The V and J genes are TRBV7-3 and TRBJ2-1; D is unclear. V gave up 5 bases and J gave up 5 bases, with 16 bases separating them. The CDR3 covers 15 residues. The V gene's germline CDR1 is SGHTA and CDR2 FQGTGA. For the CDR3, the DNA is TGTGCCAGCAGCCCTAGGGTTTCGACGAACAATGAGCAGTTCTTC. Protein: CASSPRVSTNNEQFF.

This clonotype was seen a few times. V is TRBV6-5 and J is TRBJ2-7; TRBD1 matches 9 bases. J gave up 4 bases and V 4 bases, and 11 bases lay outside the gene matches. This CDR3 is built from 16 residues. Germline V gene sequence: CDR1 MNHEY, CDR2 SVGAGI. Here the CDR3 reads CASSSSPGQGKYEQYF. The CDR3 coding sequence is TGTGCCAGCAGTTCATCTCCGGGACAGGGTAAATACGAGCAGTACTTC.

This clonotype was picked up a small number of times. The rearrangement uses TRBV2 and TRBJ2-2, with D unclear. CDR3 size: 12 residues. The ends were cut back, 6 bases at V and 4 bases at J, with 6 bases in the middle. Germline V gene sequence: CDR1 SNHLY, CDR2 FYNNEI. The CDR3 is CASRHSTGELFF. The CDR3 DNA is TGTGCCAGCAGACACAGCACCGGGGAGCTGTTTTTT.

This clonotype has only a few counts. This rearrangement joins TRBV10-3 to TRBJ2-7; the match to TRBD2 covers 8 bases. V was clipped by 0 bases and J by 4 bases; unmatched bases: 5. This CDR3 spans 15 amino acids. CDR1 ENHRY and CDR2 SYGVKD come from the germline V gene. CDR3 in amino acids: CAISESSGGPYEQYF. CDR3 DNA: TGTGCCATCAGTGAGTCGTCGGGAGGGCCTTACGAGCAGTACTTC.

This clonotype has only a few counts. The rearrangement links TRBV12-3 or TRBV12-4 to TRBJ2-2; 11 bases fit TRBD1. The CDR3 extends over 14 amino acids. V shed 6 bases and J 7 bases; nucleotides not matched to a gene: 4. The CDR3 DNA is TGTGCCAGCAGCCGGGACAGGGGGGTCGGGGAGCTGTTTTTT. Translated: CASSRDRGVGELFF.

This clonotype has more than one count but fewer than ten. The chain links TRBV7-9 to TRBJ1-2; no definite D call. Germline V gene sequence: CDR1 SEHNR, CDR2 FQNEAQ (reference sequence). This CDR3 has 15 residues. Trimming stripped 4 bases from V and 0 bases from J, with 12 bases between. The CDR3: CASSSGPLANYGYTF. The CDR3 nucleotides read TGTGCCAGCAGCTCCGGTCCACTAGCTAACTATGGCTACACCTTC.

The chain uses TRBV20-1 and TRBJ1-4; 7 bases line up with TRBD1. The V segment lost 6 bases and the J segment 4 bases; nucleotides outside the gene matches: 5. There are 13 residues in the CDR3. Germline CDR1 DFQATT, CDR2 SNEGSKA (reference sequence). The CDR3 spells CSAPGQHNEKLFF. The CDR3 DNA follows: TGCAGTGCCCCGGGACAGCATAATGAAAAACTGTTTTTT.

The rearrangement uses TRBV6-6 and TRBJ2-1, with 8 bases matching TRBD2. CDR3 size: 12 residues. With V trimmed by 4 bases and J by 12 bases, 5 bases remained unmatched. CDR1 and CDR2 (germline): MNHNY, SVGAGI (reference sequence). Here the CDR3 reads CASSLGSGVQFF. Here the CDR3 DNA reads TGTGCCAGCAGTTTAGGTAGCGGGGTGCAGTTCTTC.

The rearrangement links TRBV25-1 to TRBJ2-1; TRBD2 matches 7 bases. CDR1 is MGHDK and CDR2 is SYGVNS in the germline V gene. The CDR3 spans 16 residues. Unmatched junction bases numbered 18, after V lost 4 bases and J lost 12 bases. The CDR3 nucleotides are TGTGCCAGCAGTGTAGGGGTGCAAGCGGGACGTAGAGCGCAGTTCTTC. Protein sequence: CASSVGVQAGRRAQFF. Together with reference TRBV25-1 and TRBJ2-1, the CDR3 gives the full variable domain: EADIYQTPRYLVIGTGKKITLECSQTMGHDKMYWYQQDPGMELHLIHYSYGVNSTEKGDLSSESTVSRIRTEHFPLTLESARPSHTSQYLCASSVGVQAGRRAQFFGPGTRLTVL.

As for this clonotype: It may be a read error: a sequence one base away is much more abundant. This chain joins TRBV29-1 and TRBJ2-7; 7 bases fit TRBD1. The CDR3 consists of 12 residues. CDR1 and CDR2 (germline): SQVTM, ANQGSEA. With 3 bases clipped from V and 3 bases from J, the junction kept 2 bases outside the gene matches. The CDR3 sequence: CSVEGQYYEQYF. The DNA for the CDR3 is TGCAGCGTTGAGGGACAGTACTACGAGCAGTACTTC.

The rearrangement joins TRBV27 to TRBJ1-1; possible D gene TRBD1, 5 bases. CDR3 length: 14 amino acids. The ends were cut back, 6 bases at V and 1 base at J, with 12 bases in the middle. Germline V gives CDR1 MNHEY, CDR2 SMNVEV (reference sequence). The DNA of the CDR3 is TGTGCCAGCAGAACCCTTGGGGGGAACACTGAAGCTTTCTTT. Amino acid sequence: CASRTLGGNTEAFF.

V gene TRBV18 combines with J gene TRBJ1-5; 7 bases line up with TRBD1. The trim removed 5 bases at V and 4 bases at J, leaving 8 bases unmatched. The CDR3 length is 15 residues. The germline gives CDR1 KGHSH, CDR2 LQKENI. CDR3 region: CASSAQTGDNQPQHF. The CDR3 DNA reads TGTGCCAGCTCAGCCCAAACAGGGGATAATCAGCCCCAGCATTTT.

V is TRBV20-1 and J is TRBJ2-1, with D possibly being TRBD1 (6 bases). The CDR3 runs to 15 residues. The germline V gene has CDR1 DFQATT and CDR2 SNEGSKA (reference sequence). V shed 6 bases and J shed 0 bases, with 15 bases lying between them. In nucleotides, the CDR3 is TGCAGTGCCCGGACAGTCAGGGACTCCTACAATGAGCAGTTCTTC. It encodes CSARTVRDSYNEQFF.

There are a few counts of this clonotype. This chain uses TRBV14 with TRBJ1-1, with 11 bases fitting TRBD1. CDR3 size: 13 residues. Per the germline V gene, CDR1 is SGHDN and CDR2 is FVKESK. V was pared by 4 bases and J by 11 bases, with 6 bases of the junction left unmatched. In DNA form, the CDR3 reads TGTGCCAGCAGCCCGGACAGGGGGCGCTTGGCTTTCTTT. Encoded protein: CASSPDRGRLAFF.

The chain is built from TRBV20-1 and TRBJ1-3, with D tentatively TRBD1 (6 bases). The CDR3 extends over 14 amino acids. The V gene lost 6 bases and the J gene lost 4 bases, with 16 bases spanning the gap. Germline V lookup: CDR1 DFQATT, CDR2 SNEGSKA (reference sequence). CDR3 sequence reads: CSAPGLGQGNTIYF. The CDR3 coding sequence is TGCAGTGCCCCCGGTCTGGGACAAGGAAACACCATATATTTT.

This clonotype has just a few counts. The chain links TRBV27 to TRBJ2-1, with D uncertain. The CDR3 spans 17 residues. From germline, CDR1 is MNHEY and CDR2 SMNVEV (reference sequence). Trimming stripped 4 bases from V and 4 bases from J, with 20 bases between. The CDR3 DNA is TGTGCCAGCAGTTCCCTCACTAAATCAATAAGATACAATGAGCAGTTCTTC. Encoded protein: CASSSLTKSIRYNEQFF.

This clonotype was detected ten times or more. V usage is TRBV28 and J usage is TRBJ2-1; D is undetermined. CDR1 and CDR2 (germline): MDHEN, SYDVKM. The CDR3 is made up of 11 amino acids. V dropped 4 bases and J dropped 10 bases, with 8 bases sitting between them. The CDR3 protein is CASSSLREQFF. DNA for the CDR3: TGTGCCAGCAGTTCCCTCCGGGAGCAGTTCTTC.

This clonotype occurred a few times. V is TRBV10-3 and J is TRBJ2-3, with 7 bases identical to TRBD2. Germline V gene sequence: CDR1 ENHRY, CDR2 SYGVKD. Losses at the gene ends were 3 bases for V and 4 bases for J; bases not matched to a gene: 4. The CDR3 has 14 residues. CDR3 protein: CAISETGGADTQYF. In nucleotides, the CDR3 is TGTGCCATCAGTGAAACGGGAGGAGCAGATACGCAGTATTTT.

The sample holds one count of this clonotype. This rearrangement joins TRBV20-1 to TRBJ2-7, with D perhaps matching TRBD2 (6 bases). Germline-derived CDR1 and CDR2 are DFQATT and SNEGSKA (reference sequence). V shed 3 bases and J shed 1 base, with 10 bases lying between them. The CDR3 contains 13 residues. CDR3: CSASAGRSYEQYF. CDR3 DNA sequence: TGCAGTGCTAGTGCAGGGAGGTCCTACGAGCAGTACTTC.

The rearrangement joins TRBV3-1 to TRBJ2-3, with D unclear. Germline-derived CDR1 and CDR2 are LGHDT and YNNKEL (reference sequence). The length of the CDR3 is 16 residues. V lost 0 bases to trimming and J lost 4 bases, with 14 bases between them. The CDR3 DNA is TGTGCCAGCAGCCAAGATAATCCGACGTCCGCAGATACGCAGTATTTT. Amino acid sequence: CASSQDNPTSADTQYF.

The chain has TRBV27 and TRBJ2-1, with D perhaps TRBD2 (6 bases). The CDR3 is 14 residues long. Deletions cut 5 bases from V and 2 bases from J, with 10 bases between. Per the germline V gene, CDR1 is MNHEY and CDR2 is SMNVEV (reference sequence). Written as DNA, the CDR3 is TGTGCCAGCAGTCTAACTAGCCCCTACAATGAGCAGTTCTTC. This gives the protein CASSLTSPYNEQFF.